Presented here are 17 T cell receptor beta chains from one specimen sequenced in a study of blood T cell repertoires in COVID-19. Clones were read by immunoSEQ multiplex PCR, and TCRdb kept only the in-frame ones, dropping some. The table has 250,000 to 300,000 clones, around 89% seen once. Sample: peripheral blood. These receptors were taken from a woman between 25 and 40 years old who had recovered from COVID-19.

The chain links TRBV29-1 to TRBJ1-1; D might be TRBD1 (5 bases). The CDR3 spans 13 residues. Trimming took 3 bases from V and 5 from J, leaving 13 bases between them. Germline assignment: CDR1 SQVTM and CDR2 ANQGSEA. The CDR3 loop reads CSVDKGMRTEAFF. The CDR3 DNA follows: TGCAGCGTTGATAAGGGGATGAGGACTGAAGCTTTCTTT.

The V gene is TRBV7-9, the J gene TRBJ1-2; 12 bases line up with TRBD1. CDR1 and CDR2 (germline): SEHNR, FQNEAQ (reference sequence). The CDR3 runs to 14 residues. With 6 bases clipped from V and 7 bases from J, the junction kept 6 bases outside the gene matches. CDR3 sequence: CASRRDRGRGGYTF. CDR3 in DNA: TGTGCCAGCAGGCGGGACAGGGGGCGGGGTGGCTACACCTTC.

This clone turned up a few times. The chain employs TRBV9 and TRBJ2-3; the D gene is possibly TRBD2 (5 bases). CDR1 SGDLS and CDR2 YYNGEE come from the germline V gene. Trimming removed 0 bases at V and 1 base at J, with 12 bases between. The CDR3 has 16 residues. The CDR3 DNA is TGTGCCAGCAGCGTAGGGGATCTGAGGGGCACAGATACGCAGTATTTT. This encodes CASSVGDLRGTDTQYF.

The chain recombines TRBV29-1 with TRBJ1-6; 10 bases line up with TRBD1. This CDR3 is 17 amino acids long. Unmatched junction bases numbered 20, after V lost 6 bases and J lost 12 bases. Germline assignment: CDR1 SQVTM and CDR2 ANQGSEA. The CDR3 loop is CSVVNGQGGFVREPLHF. CDR3 DNA sequence: TGCAGCGTCGTGAATGGACAGGGGGGATTTGTCAGAGAACCCCTCCACTTT.

The chain combines TRBV19 with TRBJ2-6, with TRBD1 matching 7 bases. The CDR3 consists of 17 residues. V lost 5 bases and J lost 1; bases outside the gene matches: 8. CDR1 is LNHDA and CDR2 is SQIVND in the germline V gene (reference sequence). The CDR3 protein is CASSSTGSASGANVLTF. CDR3 nucleotides: TGTGCCAGTAGTTCGACAGGGAGCGCATCTGGGGCCAACGTCCTGACTTTC. Drawing the rest from reference TRBV19 and TRBJ2-6, the complete variable domain is DGGITQSPKYLFRKEGQNVTLSCEQNLNHDAMYWYRQDPGQGLRLIYYSQIVNDFQKGDIAEGYSVSREKKESFPLTVTSAQKNPTAFYLCASSSTGSASGANVLTFGAGSRLTVL.

The chain carries TRBV5-4 and TRBJ2-7; D unresolved. Germline CDR1 and CDR2: SGHNT and YYREEE (reference sequence). This CDR3 is 15 amino acids long. V shed 0 bases and J shed 2 bases, with 12 bases lying between them. In DNA form, the CDR3 reads TGTGCCAGCAGCTTGGAGCCCAGGCTAACCTACGAGCAGTACTTC. Residues: CASSLEPRLTYEQYF.

The CDR3 coding sequence is TGTGCCTGGAGTGTTGCAGGGGTCTATGGCTACACCTTC. Translating it yields CAWSVAGVYGYTF. V usage is TRBV30 and J usage is TRBJ1-2, with a weak D call TRBD1 (6 bases). The CDR3 loop spans 13 amino acids. Between the trimmed V and J ends, which lost 0 bases and 4 bases, there was a span of 9 bases. Germline V gene sequence: CDR1 GTSNPN, CDR2 SVGIG (reference sequence).

CDR3 coding DNA: TGTGCCTGGGGGACAGGGGCGAACACTGAAGCTTTCTTT. It translates to CAWGTGANTEAFF. The chain is built from TRBV30 and TRBJ1-1; TRBD1 aligns across 10 bases. There are 13 residues in the CDR3. Germline CDR1 is GTSNPN and CDR2 is SVGIG (reference sequence). The V gene end was trimmed by 5 bases and the J gene end by 1 base; junction bases not matched to a gene: 1.

The chain couples TRBV9 to TRBJ2-5; TRBD2 is a possible D gene (5 bases). V lost 4 bases and J lost 3, with 10 bases in between. The germline V gene encodes CDR1 SGDLS and CDR2 YYNGEE. The CDR3 loop spans 13 amino acids. The CDR3 is CASSLGLEETQYF. In DNA, the CDR3 is TGTGCCAGCAGCCTTGGACTTGAAGAGACCCAGTACTTC.

The chain is built from TRBV14 and TRBJ1-6; no reliable D call. Germline CDR1 SGHDN, CDR2 FVKESK. This CDR3 has 13 amino acids. V was shortened by 5 bases and J by 10 bases, with 12 bases between the two germline ends. Written as DNA, the CDR3 is TGTGCCAGCAGCACATGGGCAGACTCACCCCTCCACTTT. It codes for CASSTWADSPLHF.

The chain carries TRBV6-5 and TRBJ2-2; D gene uncertain. This CDR3 spans 14 amino acids. Germline V gene data show CDR1 as MNHEY and CDR2 as SVGAGI. Between the trimmed V and J ends, which lost 0 bases and 6 bases, there was a span of 8 bases. The CDR3 DNA sequence: TGTGCCAGCAGTTACTCGAGAGAGTCCGGGGAGCTGTTTTTT. Translating it yields CASSYSRESGELFF.

This chain uses TRBV18 with TRBJ1-2; tentatively, D is TRBD1 (5 bases). V lost 0 bases to trimming and J lost 6 bases, with 14 bases between them. The length of the CDR3 is 15 residues. In germline, CDR1 is KGHSH, CDR2 LQKENI. CDR3 protein: CASSPPRTQIDGYTF. The CDR3 bases are TGTGCCAGCTCACCACCGAGGACACAAATCGATGGCTACACCTTC.

The rearrangement uses TRBV29-1 and TRBJ2-5, with D perhaps TRBD2 (6 bases). The CDR3 covers 13 residues. Germline V gene sequence: CDR1 SQVTM, CDR2 ANQGSEA. V lost 2 bases and J 3 bases, leaving 10 bases between the germline ends. CDR3 bases: TGCAGCGTTGAAAAGGGAGGAAAAGAGACCCAGTACTTC. It codes for CSVEKGGKETQYF. The full variable domain, its missing parts supplied by reference TRBV29-1 and TRBJ2-5, is SAVISQKPSRDICQRGTSLTIQCQVDSQVTMMFWYRQQPGQSLTLIATANQGSEATYESGFVIDKFPISRPNLTFSTLTVSNMSPEDSSIYLCSVEKGGKETQYFGPGTRLLVL.

The chain has TRBV11-3 and TRBJ2-1; 10 bases fit TRBD2. CDR3 length equals 18 residues. Germline assignment: CDR1 SGHNT and CDR2 YENEEA. Unmatched junction bases numbered 14, after V lost 3 bases and J lost 6 bases. The CDR3 region has the DNA TGTGCCAGCAGCTTCGCTACCATGGGCTCTAGCGGGGGCAATGAGCAGTTCTTC. It translates to CASSFATMGSSGGNEQFF.

CDR3 sequence (DNA): TGTGCCAGCAGTTACGACACCCCAGAACCTACGCAGTATTTT. This sequence encodes CASSYDTPEPTQYF. The gene calls are TRBV6-2 or TRBV6-3 and TRBJ2-3, with no clear D. The CDR3 extends over 14 amino acids. The germline V gene has CDR1 MNHEY and CDR2 SVGEGT. Trimming cost V 2 bases and J 8 bases, with 14 bases left between them.

The chain joins TRBV12-5 to TRBJ1-1; 7 bases fit TRBD1. V dropped 7 bases and J dropped 2; count of bases not matched to a gene: 7. CDR3 size: 14 residues. Per germline, CDR1 LGHNT and CDR2 FRNRAP. The CDR3 region has the DNA TGTGCTAGTGCTCACGGGACAGCCAACACTGAAGCTTTCTTT. It yields the protein CASAHGTANTEAFF.

In regard to this clone: The sample holds other DNA sequences that translate to the same CDR3. V gene TRBV3-1 (or the pseudogene TRBV3-2) combines with J gene TRBJ2-2, with 11 bases identical to TRBD2. The CDR3 has 20 residues. Germline V gives CDR1 LGHDT, CDR2 YNNKEL (reference sequence). After removal of 1 base from V and 3 bases from J, the junction contained 13 bases not matched to a gene. The CDR3 bases are TGTGCCAGCAGCCAAGGATTCGCGTCTAGCGGGGGGATAGACACCGGGGAGCTGTTTTTT. Its protein is CASSQGFASSGGIDTGELFF.